The clone carrying this TCR beta chain was counted between two and nine times. The sample originates from a study of T cell repertoires in cytomegalovirus infection. TCRdb reanalysed the reads using MiXCR and keeps one entry per CDR3 protein. The sample records about 300,000 distinct CDR3 sequences, over 20% being singletons. Germline V lookup: CDR1 MGHRA, CDR2 YSYEKL. Trimming shortened V by 1 base and J by 4 bases, and 16 bases separated the two germline ends. The length of the CDR3 is 17 residues. The chain combines TRBV4-1 with TRBJ2-2; unclear D gene. The source of this sequence is a human donor in good health (CMV status not recorded). Some clones in this sample may be carry-over from other donors' samples. The sequencing sample was made of PBMCs. CDR3 sequence reads: CASSQVGSTKFTGELFF. The CDR3 nucleotides are TGCGCCAGCAGCCAAGTAGGGTCAACGAAGTTCACCGGGGAGCTGTTTTTT.